This TCR beta chain was sequenced in a study of TIL therapy for anti-PD-1-resistant metastatic lung cancer. Study-wide background: A few tumors were EGFR-mutant and two were ALK-rearranged.

Sequencing used immunoSEQ v3. The table came from immunoSEQ multiplex PCR; TCRdb's copy has only in-frame clones and leaves some out. In the table there are 20,000 to 30,000 clones, roughly 63% of which are singletons. CDR1 is GTSNPN and CDR2 is SVGIG in the germline V gene (reference sequence). The germline V and J ends were trimmed by 2 bases and 5 bases, with 12 bases remaining between them. This CDR3 region has 13 residues. Regarding time point: pre-treatment sample, taken before nivolumab and TIL therapy. Tumor tissue came from excised metastases, mostly pleural nodules or supraclavicular lymph nodes.

The sequences come from tumor tissue, collected at baseline. The chain uses TRBV30 and TRBJ1-2; D possibly corresponds to TRBD1 (5 bases). This TCR derives from a woman between 30 and 79 years old with non-small cell lung cancer. CDR3 residues: CAWSQADSYGYTF. In DNA, the CDR3 is TGTGCCTGGAGTCAAGCTGACAGTTATGGCTACACCTTC.